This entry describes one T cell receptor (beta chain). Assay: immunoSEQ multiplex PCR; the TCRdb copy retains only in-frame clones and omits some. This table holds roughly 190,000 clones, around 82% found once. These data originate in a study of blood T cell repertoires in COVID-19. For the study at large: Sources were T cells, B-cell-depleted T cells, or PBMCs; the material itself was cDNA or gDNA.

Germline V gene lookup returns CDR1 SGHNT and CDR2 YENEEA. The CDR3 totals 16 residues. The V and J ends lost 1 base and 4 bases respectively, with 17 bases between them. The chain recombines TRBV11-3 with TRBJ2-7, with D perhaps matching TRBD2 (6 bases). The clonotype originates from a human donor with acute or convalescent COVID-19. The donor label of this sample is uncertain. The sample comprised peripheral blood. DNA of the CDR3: TGTGCCAGCAGCTTAGGTAATGGGCCCCGGGGGTACGAGCAGTACTTC. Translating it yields CASSLGNGPRGYEQYF.